These 2 T cell receptor beta chains were all obtained from the same sample, sequenced in a study of control samples from healthy donors and cancer patients. Profiled with immunoSEQ multiplex PCR; TCRdb holds only in-frame clones, not every one. The sample yields 65,000 to 85,000 clones, more than 70% seen once. Sequenced sample: PBMCs. The receptors were sampled from a woman aged 45-60 years with head and neck cancer.

In the case of this clone: The germline gene is not matched at one end of the junction; a read error may be the cause. The V gene is TRBV6-1, the J gene TRBJ1-5; TRBD1 agrees at 7 bases. The CDR3 is 18 amino acids. Germline lookup yields CDR1 MNHNS and CDR2 SASEGT. The CDR3 loop reads CASSEGGGARVPNQPQHF. The CDR3 bases are TGTGCCAGCAGCGAAGGAGGGGGCGCGCGGGTTCCCAATCAGCCCCAGCATTTT.

On this clone: Other DNA sequences in the same sample also yield this CDR3. The V call is TRBV4-1, the J call TRBJ1-4; 10 bases match TRBD1. In germline, CDR1 is MGHRA, CDR2 YSYEKL. V dropped 2 bases and J dropped 5; count of bases not matched to a gene: 5. This CDR3 is 16 amino acids long. The CDR3 DNA reads as TGCGCCAGCAGCCAATTTCGACAGGGGGCGAATGAAAAACTGTTTTTT. Its translation: CASSQFRQGANEKLFF.